Sequencing of this T cell receptor (beta chain) was carried out in a study of human T cells and chemical hapten exposure. About the research overall: Once 0.01% DPC had been applied to the upper back by patch test, readings were taken at 6 days.

Unique molecular identifiers were affixed to discrete cDNA molecules within the library. The authors' processing: The number of TCRs in each sample had a median of 95,638 and spanned 23,224 to 690,600. TCRdb itself ran the RACE reads through MiXCR, one entry per CDR3 protein. The V and J calls shown here were made by TCRdb, not taken from the authors' results. The data show around 200,000 distinct CDR3 sequences, with nearly 30% seen just once and just under 3% held by the top ten. This clonotype was observed a handful of times. Time point specified: pre-sensitization, week 0. Indicated treatment: therapeutic diphenylcyclopropenone sensitization with weekly scalp DPC. This TCR came from a woman aged 30 to 39 with alopecia areata. Some clones in this sample may be carry-over from other donors' samples. The specimen was whole blood, collected in connection with sensitization to the hapten diphenylcyclopropenone (DPC).

The CDR3 here is CASSGPDSLLGAFF. The CDR3 coding sequence is TGTGCCAGCAGTGGGCCGGACAGCCTCCTGGGGGCTTTCTTT. The chain joins TRBV28 to TRBJ1-1; possible D gene TRBD1, 6 bases. CDR3 length: 14 residues. Trimming took off 5 bases at V and 11 bases at J, with 21 bases between the two ends. Looked up from germline, CDR1 is MDHEN and CDR2 is SYDVKM.